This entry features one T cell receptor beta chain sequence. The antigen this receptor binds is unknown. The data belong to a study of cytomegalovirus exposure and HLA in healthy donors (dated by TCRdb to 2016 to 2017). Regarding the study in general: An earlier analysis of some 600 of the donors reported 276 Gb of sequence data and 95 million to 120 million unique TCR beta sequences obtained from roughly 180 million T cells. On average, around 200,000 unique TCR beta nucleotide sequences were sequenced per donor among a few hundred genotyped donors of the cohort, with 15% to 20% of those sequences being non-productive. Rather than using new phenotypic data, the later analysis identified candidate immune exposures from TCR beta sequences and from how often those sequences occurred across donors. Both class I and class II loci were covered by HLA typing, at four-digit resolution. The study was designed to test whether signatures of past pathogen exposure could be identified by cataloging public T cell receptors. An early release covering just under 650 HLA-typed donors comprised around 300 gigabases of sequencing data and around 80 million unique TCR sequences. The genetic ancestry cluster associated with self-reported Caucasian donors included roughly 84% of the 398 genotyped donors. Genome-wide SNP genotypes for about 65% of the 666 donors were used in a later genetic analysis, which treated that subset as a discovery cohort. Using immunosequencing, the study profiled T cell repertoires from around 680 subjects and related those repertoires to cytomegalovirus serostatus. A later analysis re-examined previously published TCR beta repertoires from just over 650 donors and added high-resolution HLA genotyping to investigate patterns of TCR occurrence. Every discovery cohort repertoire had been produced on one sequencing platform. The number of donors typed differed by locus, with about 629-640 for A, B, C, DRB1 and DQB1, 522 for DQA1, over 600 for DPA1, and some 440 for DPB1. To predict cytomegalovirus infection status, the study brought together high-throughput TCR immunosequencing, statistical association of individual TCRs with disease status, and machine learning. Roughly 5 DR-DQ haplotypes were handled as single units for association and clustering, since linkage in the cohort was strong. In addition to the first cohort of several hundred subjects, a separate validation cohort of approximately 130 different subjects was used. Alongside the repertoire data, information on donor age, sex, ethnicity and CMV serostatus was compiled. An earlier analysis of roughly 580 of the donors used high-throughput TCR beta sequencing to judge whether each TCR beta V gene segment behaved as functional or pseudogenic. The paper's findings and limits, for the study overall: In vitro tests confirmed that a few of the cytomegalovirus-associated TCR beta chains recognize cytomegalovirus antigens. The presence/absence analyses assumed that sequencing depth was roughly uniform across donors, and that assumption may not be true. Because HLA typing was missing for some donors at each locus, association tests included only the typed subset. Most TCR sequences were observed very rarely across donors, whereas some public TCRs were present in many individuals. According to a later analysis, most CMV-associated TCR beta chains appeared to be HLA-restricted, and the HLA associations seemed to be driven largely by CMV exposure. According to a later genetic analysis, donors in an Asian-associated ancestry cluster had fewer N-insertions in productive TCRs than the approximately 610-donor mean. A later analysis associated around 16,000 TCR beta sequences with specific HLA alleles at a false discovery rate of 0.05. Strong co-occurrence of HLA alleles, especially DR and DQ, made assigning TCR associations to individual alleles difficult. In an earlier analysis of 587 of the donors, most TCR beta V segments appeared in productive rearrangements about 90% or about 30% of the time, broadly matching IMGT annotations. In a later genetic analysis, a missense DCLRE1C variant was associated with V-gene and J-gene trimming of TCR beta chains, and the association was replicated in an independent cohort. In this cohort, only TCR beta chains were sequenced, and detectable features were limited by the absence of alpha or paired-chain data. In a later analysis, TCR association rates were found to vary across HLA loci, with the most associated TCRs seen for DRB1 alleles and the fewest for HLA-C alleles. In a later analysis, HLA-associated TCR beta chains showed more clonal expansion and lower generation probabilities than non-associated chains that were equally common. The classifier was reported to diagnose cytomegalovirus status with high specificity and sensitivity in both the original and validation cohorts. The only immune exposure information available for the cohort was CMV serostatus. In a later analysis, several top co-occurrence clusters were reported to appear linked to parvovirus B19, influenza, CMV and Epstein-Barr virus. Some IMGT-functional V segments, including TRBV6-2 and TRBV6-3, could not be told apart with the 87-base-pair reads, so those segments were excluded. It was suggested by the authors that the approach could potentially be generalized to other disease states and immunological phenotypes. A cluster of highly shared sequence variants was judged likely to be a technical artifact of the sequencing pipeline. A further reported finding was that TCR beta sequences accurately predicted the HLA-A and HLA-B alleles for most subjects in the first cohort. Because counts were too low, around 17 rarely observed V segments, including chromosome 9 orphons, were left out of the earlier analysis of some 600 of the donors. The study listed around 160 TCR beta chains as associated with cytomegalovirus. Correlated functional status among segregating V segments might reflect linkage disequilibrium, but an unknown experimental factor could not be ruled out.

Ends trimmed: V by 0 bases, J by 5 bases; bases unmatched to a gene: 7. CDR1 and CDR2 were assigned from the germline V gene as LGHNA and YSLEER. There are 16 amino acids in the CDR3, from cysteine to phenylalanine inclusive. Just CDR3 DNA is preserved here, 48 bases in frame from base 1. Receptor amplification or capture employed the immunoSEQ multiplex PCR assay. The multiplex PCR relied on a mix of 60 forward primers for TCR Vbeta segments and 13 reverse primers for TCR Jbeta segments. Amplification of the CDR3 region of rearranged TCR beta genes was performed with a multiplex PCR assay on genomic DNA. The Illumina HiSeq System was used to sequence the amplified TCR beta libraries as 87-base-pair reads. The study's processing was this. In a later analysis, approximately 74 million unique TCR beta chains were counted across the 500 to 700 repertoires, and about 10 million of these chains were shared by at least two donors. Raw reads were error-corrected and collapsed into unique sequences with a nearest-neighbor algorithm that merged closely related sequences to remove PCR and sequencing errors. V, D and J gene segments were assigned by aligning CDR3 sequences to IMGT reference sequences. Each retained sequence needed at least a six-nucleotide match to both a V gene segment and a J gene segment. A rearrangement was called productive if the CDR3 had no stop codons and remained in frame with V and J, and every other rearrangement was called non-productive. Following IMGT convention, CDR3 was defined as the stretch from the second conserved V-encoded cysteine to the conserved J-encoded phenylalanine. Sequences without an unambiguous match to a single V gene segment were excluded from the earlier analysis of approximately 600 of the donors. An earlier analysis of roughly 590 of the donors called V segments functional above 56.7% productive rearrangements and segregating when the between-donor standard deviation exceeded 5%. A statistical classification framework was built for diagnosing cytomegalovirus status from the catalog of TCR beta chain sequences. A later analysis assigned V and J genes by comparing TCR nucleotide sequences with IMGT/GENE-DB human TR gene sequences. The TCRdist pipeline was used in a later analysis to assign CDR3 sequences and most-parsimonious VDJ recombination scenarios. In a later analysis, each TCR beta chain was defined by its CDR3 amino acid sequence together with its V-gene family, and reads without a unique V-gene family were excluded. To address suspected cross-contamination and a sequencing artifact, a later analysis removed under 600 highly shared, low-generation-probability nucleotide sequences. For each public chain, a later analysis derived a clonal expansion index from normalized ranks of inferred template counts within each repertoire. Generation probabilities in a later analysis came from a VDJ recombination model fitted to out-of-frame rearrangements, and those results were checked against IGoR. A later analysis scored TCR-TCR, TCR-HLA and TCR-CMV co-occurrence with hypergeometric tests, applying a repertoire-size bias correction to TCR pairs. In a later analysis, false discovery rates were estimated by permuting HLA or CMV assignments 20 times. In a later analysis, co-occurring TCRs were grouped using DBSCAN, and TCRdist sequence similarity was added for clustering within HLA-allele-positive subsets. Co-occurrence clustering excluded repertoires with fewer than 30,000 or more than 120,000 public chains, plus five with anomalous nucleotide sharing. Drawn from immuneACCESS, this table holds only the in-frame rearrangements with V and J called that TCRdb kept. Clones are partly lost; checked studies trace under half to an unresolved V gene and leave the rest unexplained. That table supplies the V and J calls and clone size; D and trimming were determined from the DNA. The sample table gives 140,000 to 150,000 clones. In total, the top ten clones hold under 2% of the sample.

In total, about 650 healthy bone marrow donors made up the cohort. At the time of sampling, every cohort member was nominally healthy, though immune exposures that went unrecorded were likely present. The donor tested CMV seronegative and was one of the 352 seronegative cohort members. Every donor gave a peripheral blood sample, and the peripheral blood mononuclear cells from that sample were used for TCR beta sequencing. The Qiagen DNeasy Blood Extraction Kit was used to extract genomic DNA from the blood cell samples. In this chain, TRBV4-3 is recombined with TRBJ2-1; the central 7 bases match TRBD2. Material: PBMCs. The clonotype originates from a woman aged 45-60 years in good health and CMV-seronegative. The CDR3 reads CASSQDYAGVHNEQFF. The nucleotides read TGCGCCAGCAGCCAAGACTATGCGGGAGTTCACAATGAGCAGTTCTTC.